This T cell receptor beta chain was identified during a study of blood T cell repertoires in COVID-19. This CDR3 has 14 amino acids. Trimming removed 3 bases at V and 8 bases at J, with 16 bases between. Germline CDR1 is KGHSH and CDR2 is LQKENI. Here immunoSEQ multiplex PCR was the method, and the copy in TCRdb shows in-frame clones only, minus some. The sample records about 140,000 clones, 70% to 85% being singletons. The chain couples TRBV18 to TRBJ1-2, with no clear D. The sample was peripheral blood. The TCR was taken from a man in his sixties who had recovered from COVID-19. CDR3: CASSPVAETRGYTF. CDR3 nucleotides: TGTGCCAGCTCACCCGTAGCGGAGACGAGGGGCTACACCTTC. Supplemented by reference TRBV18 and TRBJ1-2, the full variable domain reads NAGVMQNPRHLVRRRGQEARLRCSPMKGHSHVYWYRQLPEEGLKFMVYLQKENIIDESGMPKERFSAEFPKEGPSILRIQQVVRGDSAAYFCASSPVAETRGYTFGSGTRLTVV.